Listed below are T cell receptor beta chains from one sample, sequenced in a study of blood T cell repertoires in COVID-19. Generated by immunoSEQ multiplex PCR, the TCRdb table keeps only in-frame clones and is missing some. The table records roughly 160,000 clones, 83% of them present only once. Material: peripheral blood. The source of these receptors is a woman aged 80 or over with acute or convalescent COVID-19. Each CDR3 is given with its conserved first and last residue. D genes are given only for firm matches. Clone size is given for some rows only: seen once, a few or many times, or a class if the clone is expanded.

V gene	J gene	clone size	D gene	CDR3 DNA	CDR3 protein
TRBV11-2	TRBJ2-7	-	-	TGTGCCAGCAGCCCTTCTGGCGTAGCGGAGTACTACGAGCAGTACTTC	CASSPSGVAEYYEQYF
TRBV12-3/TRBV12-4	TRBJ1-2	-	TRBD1	TGTGCCAGCAGTGACCGGACAGGGTATGGCTACACCTTC	CASSDRTGYGYTF
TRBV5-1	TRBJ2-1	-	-	TGCGCCAGCTCCCGGGGTGGGGGGAATGAGCAGTTCTTC	CASSRGGGNEQFF
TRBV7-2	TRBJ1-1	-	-	TGTGCCAGCAGCTTGGGGCAGAACACTGAAGCTTTCTTT	CASSLGQNTEAFF
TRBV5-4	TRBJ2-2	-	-	TGTGCCAGCAGCCGGGGTTCAGCCGGGGAGCTGTTTTTT	CASSRGSAGELFF
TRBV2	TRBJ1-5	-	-	TGTGCCAGCACCGAGGGGAGGGCGGCTCAGCCCCAGCATTTT	CASTEGRAAQPQHF
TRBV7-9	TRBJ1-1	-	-	TGTGCCAGCAGGCGACTCCCGGGAATGAACACTGAAGCTTTCTTT	CASRRLPGMNTEAFF
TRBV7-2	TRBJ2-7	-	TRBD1	TGTGCCAGCAGCCCGGGACAGGTCCAAACCTACGAGCAGTACTTC	CASSPGQVQTYEQYF
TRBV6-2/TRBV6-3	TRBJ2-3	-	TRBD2	TGTGCCAGCAGTTCGAAACTAGCGGGACCCTCCCGTACGCAGTATTTT	CASSSKLAGPSRTQYF
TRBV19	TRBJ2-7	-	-	TGTGCCAGTAGTACCCCTTCGGCAGGGGGGACTTTCTACGAGCAGTACTTC	CASSTPSAGGTFYEQYF
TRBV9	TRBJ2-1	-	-	TGTGCCAGCAGCGTAGCACCCCTATCTCCGGGAGACAATGAGCAGTTCTTC	CASSVAPLSPGDNEQFF
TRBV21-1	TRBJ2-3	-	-	TGTGCCAGCAGCCGACGACTAGCGGGGGGCACAGATACGCAGTATTTT	CASSRRLAGGTDTQYF
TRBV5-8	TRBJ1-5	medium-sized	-	TGTGCCAGCAGCTGGCGAGGCCAGGGGAGTAATCAGCCCCAGCATTTT	CASSWRGQGSNQPQHF
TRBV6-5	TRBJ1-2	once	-	TGTGCCAGCAGCCCCGAGCCTCGGGGGGACTATGGCTACACCTTC	CASSPEPRGDYGYTF
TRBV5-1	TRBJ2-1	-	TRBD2	TGCGCCAGCACGAGCGGGGGGGACAATGAGCAGTTCTTC	CASTSGGDNEQFF
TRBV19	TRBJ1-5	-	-	TGTGCCAGTAGTATTCAGGGTTCTGGGCCCCAGCATTTT	CASSIQGSGPQHF
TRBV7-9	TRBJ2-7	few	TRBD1	TGTGCCAGCAGCGCCTACAGGGGGCGCATAGAGCAGTACTTC	CASSAYRGRIEQYF
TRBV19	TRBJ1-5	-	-	TGTGCCAGTAGTATCTCAGAAGGGGCTAATTTTCAGCCCCAGCATTTT	CASSISEGANFQPQHF
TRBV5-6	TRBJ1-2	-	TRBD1	TGTGCCAGCAGCCCGGTGGGACAGGAATATGGCTACACCTTC	CASSPVGQEYGYTF
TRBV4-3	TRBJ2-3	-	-	TGCGCCAGCAGCCAGGGGGCCGTCGTGGGGGCAGATACGCAGTATTTT	CASSQGAVVGADTQYF
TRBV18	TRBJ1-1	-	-	TGTGCCAGCTCCCTAACGGAGTTCTCTGAAGCTTTCTTT	CASSLTEFSEAFF
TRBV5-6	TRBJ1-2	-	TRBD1	TGTGCCAGCATCGAGACAGGGAGGCCGCACTATGGCTACACCTTC	CASIETGRPHYGYTF
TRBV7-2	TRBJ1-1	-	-	TGTGCCAGCAGCCCCCGCGGGGGCAGTACTGAAGCTTTCTTT	CASSPRGGSTEAFF
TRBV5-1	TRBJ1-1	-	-	TGCGCCAGCTTAATCACATCGAAAAAAATGAACACTGAAGCTTTCTTT	CASLITSKKMNTEAFF
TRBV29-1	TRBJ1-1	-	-	TGCAGCGTTGGGGGGCCGAACACTGAAGCTTTCTTT	CSVGGPNTEAFF
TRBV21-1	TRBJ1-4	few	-	TGTGCCAGCAGCACCCGGGACAGGGGGCCAGTACTTGCAACTAATGAAAAACTGTTTTTT	CASSTRDRGPVLATNEKLFF
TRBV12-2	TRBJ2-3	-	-	TGTGCAAGTCGCTTAGACACCACAGATACGCAGTATTTT	CASRLDTTDTQYF
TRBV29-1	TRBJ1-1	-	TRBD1	TGCAGCGTTCGGCCAGGGGGTAGAACTGAAGCTTTCTTT	CSVRPGGRTEAFF
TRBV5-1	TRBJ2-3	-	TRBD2	TGCGCCAGCAGCGCCGTCCCGGGACTAGCGGGGAGCACAGATACGCAGTATTTT	CASSAVPGLAGSTDTQYF
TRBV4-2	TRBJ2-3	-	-	TGTGCCAGCAGCCAAGATAGATCCCTCGGGTCGTCGCAGTATTTT	CASSQDRSLGSSQYF
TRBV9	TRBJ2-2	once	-	TGTGCCAGCAGCGCCTCCATCAGGGCTGGGGAGCTGTTTTTT	CASSASIRAGELFF
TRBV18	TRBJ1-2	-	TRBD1	TGTGCCAGCTCACCGGGGGACAGGTCCTATGGCTACACCTTC	CASSPGDRSYGYTF
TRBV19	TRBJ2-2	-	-	TGTGCCAGTAGTCTCCTAGCCGGGGAGCTGTTTTTT	CASSLLAGELFF
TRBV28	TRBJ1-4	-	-	TGTGCCAGCAGTTTCTTTTCCGCAACTAATGAAAAACTGTTTTTT	CASSFFSATNEKLFF
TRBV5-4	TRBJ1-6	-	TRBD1	TGTGCCAGCAGCGCCCCGACAGGGAACAATTCACCCCTCCACTTT	CASSAPTGNNSPLHF
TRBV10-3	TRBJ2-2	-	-	TGTGCCTCGAACTCTGAGCCCAACACCGGGGAGCTGTTTTTT	CASNSEPNTGELFF
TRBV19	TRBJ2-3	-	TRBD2	TGTGCCAGTAGTATATCCCTGGCTAGCGGGAGAACAGATACGCAGTATTTT	CASSISLASGRTDTQYF
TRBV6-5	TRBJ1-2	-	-	TGTGCCAGCAGTACAAGGACAGCCAACTATGGCTACACCTTC	CASSTRTANYGYTF
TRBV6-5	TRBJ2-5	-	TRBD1	TGTGCCAGCAGTCGACAGGGGAGGGAGACCCAGTACTTC	CASSRQGRETQYF
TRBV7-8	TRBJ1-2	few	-	TGTGCCAGCAGCCAGACAACTAACTATGGCTACACCTTC	CASSQTTNYGYTF
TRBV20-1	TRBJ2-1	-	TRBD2	TGCAGTGCTAGTCTACAGCGGGGGTTTTACAATGAGCAGTTCTTC	CSASLQRGFYNEQFF
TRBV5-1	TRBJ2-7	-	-	TGCGCCAGCAGCCCGAGACAGTATAGCTCCTACGAGCAGTACTTC	CASSPRQYSSYEQYF
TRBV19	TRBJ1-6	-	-	TGTGCCAGTGGGGCATTCGCCTATAATTCACCCCTCCACTTT	CASGAFAYNSPLHF
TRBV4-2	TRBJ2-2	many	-	TGTGCCAGCAGCCAAGAACCCTGGGAGACCGGGGAGCTGTTTTTT	CASSQEPWETGELFF
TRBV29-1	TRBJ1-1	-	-	TGCAGCGTTGAGGGGGCTAGGGGGACTGAAGCTTTCTTT	CSVEGARGTEAFF
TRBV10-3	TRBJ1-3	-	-	TGTGCCATCAGTGAGAGTTTGTACCGAGACTCTGGAAACACCATATATTTT	CAISESLYRDSGNTIYF
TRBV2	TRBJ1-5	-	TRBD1	TGTGCCAGCAGTGAAACAGGACAGGGGGTTCAGCCCCAGCATTTT	CASSETGQGVQPQHF
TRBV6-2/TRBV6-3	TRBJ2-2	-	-	TGTGCCAGCAGTTACTCTCGGGGCACCGGGGAGCTGTTTTTT	CASSYSRGTGELFF